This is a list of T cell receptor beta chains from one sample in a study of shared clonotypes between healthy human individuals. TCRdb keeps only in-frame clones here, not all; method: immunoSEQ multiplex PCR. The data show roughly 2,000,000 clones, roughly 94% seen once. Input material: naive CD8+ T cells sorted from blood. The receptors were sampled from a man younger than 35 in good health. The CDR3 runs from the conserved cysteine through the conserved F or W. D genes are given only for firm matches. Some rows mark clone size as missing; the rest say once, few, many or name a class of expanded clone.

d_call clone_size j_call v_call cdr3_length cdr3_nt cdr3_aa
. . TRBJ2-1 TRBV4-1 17 TGCGCCAGCAGCCAAGGACCCAGCGGGCAGTTAGGGGTTGAGCAGTTCTTC CASSQGPSGQLGVEQFF
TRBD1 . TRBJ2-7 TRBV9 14 TGTGCCAGCAGCGAGGGACAGGGAATCTACGAGCAGTACTTC CASSEGQGIYEQYF
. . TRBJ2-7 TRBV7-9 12 TGTGCCAGCAGCTTAAAGGGGTACGAGCAGTACTTC CASSLKGYEQYF
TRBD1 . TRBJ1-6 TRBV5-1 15 TGCGCCAGCAGCTGGGACAGGGCAGATAATTCACCCCTCCACTTT CASSWDRADNSPLHF
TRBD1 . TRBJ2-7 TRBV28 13 TGTGCCAGCCAAAGCCAGGGGGCGAACGAGCAGTACTTC CASQSQGANEQYF
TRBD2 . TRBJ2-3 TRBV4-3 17 TGCGCCAGCAGCCAAGATCCCGCAGCGGGAGAGACAGATACGCAGTATTTT CASSQDPAAGETDTQYF
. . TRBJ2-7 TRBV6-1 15 TGTGCCAGCACCACGACCGGGACGGAGGGCTACGAGCAGTACTTC CASTTTGTEGYEQYF
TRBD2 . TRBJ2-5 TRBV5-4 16 TGTGCCAGCAGCTTGTTCGGGCTAGCGGACCAAGAGACCCAGTACTTC CASSLFGLADQETQYF
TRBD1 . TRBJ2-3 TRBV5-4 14 TGTGCCAGCAGCTACGGACAGGGGGTAGATACGCAGTATTTT CASSYGQGVDTQYF
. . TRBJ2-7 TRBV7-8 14 TGTGCCAGCAGCCTCCCCCCGACAGGTCCCGAGCAGTACTTC CASSLPPTGPEQYF
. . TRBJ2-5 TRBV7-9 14 TGTGCCAGCAGCCATCCTGGACAGTGGGAGACCCAGTACTTC CASSHPGQWETQYF
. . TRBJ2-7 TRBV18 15 TGTGCCAGCTCACCACTCCAAGGTCGACCCTACGAGCAGTACTTC CASSPLQGRPYEQYF
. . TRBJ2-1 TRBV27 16 TGTGCCAGCAGTTTAAAAACTTTTGGCTCCTACAATGAGCAGTTCTTC CASSLKTFGSYNEQFF
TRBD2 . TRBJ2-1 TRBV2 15 TGTGCCAGCAGGATGATAGCGGGAGGGCGCAATGAGCAGTTCTTC CASRMIAGGRNEQFF
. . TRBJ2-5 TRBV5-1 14 TGCGCCAGCAGCTTGATGGCGGAACAAGAGACCCAGTACTTC CASSLMAEQETQYF
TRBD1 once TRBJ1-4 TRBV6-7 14 TGTGCCAGCAGTTACGGACAGGAACTAGAAAAACTGTTTTTT CASSYGQELEKLFF
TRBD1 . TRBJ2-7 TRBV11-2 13 TGTGCCAGCAGAGGGGACAGGGATGGCGAGCAGTACTTC CASRGDRDGEQYF
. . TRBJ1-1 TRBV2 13 TGTGCCAGCAGTGGGCAGGGGTTCACTGAAGCTTTCTTT CASSGQGFTEAFF
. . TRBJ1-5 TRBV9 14 TGTGCCAGCAGCGTAGGGCAGGGTTTTCAGCCCCAGCATTTT CASSVGQGFQPQHF
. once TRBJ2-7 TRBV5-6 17 TGTGCCAGCAGCCCATCTATATTCTTACCTCGGGCTTACGAGCAGTACTTC CASSPSIFLPRAYEQYF
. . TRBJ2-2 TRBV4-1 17 TGCGCCAGCAGCCAAGGGGAAAACCCCGTCGGGCCCGGGGAGCTGTTTTTT CASSQGENPVGPGELFF
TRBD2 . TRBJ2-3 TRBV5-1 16 TGCGCCAGCAGCTCCGAGCGGGAGGTAATACGGGATACGCAGTATTTT CASSSEREVIRDTQYF
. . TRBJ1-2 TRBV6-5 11 TGTGCCAGCAGTTACCCCGGGTCCCACACCTTC CASSYPGSHTF
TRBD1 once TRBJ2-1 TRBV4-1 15 TGCGCCAGCAGCCCCGCCCAGGGGGCTTTAAATGAGCAGTTCTTC CASSPAQGALNEQFF
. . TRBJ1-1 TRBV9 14 TGTGCCAGCAGCCTAAACGGGGGTTACACTGAAGCTTTCTTT CASSLNGGYTEAFF
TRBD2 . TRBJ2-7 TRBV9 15 TGTGCCAGCAGCGTCGGACTAGCGGGAACCTACGAGCAGTACTTC CASSVGLAGTYEQYF
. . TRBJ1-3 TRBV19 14 TGTGCCAGTAGTATAGACGGAGAGGGAAACACCATATATTTT CASSIDGEGNTIYF
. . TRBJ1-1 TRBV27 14 TGTGCCAGCAGTTTCCGGGGGTCGAACACTGAAGCTTTCTTT CASSFRGSNTEAFF
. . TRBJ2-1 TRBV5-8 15 TGTGCCAGCAGATTGGCACAGAGCTCCTACAATGAGCAGTTCTTC CASRLAQSSYNEQFF
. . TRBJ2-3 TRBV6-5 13 TGTGCCAGCAGTTACGCGGAGGGGAATACGCAGTATTTT CASSYAEGNTQYF
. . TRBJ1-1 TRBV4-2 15 TGTGCCAGCAGCCAGGATCCCCCCTCAGGGACTGAAGCTTTCTTT CASSQDPPSGTEAFF
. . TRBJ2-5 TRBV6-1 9 TGTGCAGGGGGTGAGACCCAGTACTTC CAGGETQYF
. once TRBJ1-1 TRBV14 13 TGTGCCAGCAGCCAACCGATGAACACTGAAGCTTTCTTT CASSQPMNTEAFF
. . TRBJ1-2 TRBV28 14 TGTGCCAGCAGTTTTGCGGGGGAGCTCCTTGGCTACACCTTC CASSFAGELLGYTF
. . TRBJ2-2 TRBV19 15 TGTGCCAGTAGTATTGTCAGCGCGAACACCGGGGAGCTGTTTTTT CASSIVSANTGELFF
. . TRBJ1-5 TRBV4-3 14 TGCGCCAGCAGCCAAGGGGCGAGCAATCAGCCCCAGCATTTT CASSQGASNQPQHF
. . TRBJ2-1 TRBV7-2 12 TGTGCCAGCAGCTCCTTAATGAATGAGCAGTTCTTC CASSSLMNEQFF
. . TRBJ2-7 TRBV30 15 TGTGCCTGGAGGGGCCTCCAGGGATTATCCTACGAGCAGTACTTC CAWRGLQGLSYEQYF
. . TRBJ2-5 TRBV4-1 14 TGCGCCAGCAGCCAACTAGGGCTCCAAGAGACCCAGTACTTC CASSQLGLQETQYF
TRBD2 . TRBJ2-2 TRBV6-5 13 TGTGCCAGCAGTTTTACTAGCGCCGGGGAGCTGTTTTTT CASSFTSAGELFF
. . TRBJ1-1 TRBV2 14 TGTGCCAGCAGCGGGACACCTCTGAACACTGAAGCTTTCTTT CASSGTPLNTEAFF
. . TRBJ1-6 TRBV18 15 TGTGCCAGCTCACCAGCGACAGAGTATAATTCACCCCTCCACTTT CASSPATEYNSPLHF
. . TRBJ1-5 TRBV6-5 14 TGTGCCAGCACCCCCGCAGGGAGCAATCAGCCCCAGCATTTT CASTPAGSNQPQHF
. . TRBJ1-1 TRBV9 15 TGTGCCAGCAGTTCAGGCGGGGGGCCGGGGGCTGAAGCTTTCTTT CASSSGGGPGAEAFF